These 16 T cell receptor beta chains originate from one sample sequenced in a study of cytomegalovirus exposure and HLA in healthy donors. The PCR made use of 60 Vbeta and 13 Jbeta primers. Repertoires were generated with immunoSEQ multiplex PCR, while TCRdb's copy carries only in-frame clones and drops some. The sample records 90,000 to 120,000 clones, 77% being singletons. Material for sequencing was PBMCs. These receptors were collected from a male donor in good health and CMV-seronegative.

This clone has only one observation. V and J are TRBV19 and TRBJ1-1; no firm D call. The CDR3 is 15 residues long. CDR1 and CDR2 (germline): LNHDA, SQIVND (reference sequence). Trimming removed 6 bases at V and 3 bases at J, with 17 bases between. CDR3 sequence: CASRIGREADTEAFF. The CDR3 DNA reads as TGTGCCAGTAGGATCGGTCGGGAGGCGGACACTGAAGCTTTCTTT.

The chain links TRBV4-1 to TRBJ2-3, with 8 bases matching TRBD2. The germline V gene encodes CDR1 MGHRA and CDR2 YSYEKL. V lost 0 bases to trimming and J lost 4 bases; unmatched junction nucleotides: 3. CDR3 size: 15 residues. CDR3 in amino acids: CASSQDRGGADTQYF. Written as DNA, the CDR3 is TGCGCCAGCAGCCAAGATCGGGGGGGAGCAGATACGCAGTATTTT.

This clone was counted only a few times. The J gene is TRBJ2-5, the V gene TRBV7-2; 9 nucleotides line up with TRBD2. This CDR3 has 16 residues. J was trimmed by 5 bases and V by 2 bases; bases with no gene match: 9. Per germline, CDR1 SGHTA and CDR2 FQGNSA. The CDR3 is CASSLSGRSGIETQYF. CDR3 DNA sequence: TGTGCCAGCAGCTTAAGCGGGAGGAGTGGGATTGAGACCCAGTACTTC.

The chain links TRBV6-1 to TRBJ2-2, with unresolved D. Deletions cut 6 bases from V and 2 bases from J, with 7 bases between. CDR1 and CDR2 (germline): MNHNS, SASEGT. The CDR3 sequence is 13 residues long. CDR3 sequence reads: CASRGENTGELFF. The CDR3 DNA follows: TGTGCCAGCAGAGGAGAAAACACCGGGGAGCTGTTTTTT.

The chain employs TRBV11-2 and TRBJ2-2; tentatively, D is TRBD2 (6 bases). Germline-derived CDR1 and CDR2 are SGHAT and FQNNGV. CDR3 size: 14 residues. V lost 8 bases and J lost 5, with 15 bases in between. CDR3 amino acids: CASEEGSRTGELFF. In nucleotides, the CDR3 is TGTGCCAGCGAGGAGGGTTCAAGGACCGGGGAGCTGTTTTTT. Combining the CDR3 with reference TRBV11-2 and TRBJ2-2 gives the whole variable domain EAGVAQSPRYKIIEKRQSVAFWCNPISGHATLYWYQQILGQGPKLLIQFQNNGVVDDSQLPKDRFSAERLKGVDSTLKIQPAKLEDSAVYLCASEEGSRTGELFFGEGSRLTVL.

The V gene is TRBV19, the J gene TRBJ2-7, with TRBD1 matching 9 bases. The ends lost 6 bases at V and 2 bases at J; junction bases unmatched: 5. The germline CDR1 and CDR2 sequences are LNHDA and SQIVND (reference sequence). This CDR3 contains 14 residues. The CDR3 DNA reads as TGTGCCAGTAGGTCCTGGGACAGGGCCTACGAGCAGTACTTC. It yields the protein CASRSWDRAYEQYF. Full variable domain (missing parts from reference TRBV19 and TRBJ2-7): DGGITQSPKYLFRKEGQNVTLSCEQNLNHDAMYWYRQDPGQGLRLIYYSQIVNDFQKGDIAEGYSVSREKKESFPLTVTSAQKNPTAFYLCASRSWDRAYEQYFGPGTRLTVT.

V usage is TRBV30 and J usage is TRBJ2-1, with TRBD2 identical over 8 bases. CDR3 length: 16 residues. V lost 0 bases to trimming and J lost 0 bases; unmatched junction nucleotides: 4. CDR1 is GTSNPN, CDR2 SVGIG, per germline (reference sequence). In DNA form, the CDR3 reads TGTGCCTGGAGTGTAAGCGGGAGATTCTCCTACAATGAGCAGTTCTTC. It encodes CAWSVSGRFSYNEQFF.

This clone was recorded a few times. V and J are TRBV27 and TRBJ2-7; D is possibly TRBD1 (5 bases). Deletions cut 1 base from V and 3 bases from J, with 10 bases between. CDR1 is MNHEY, CDR2 SMNVEV, per germline (reference sequence). This CDR3 contains 14 residues. CDR3 loop: CASSLYTGHYEQYF. DNA of the CDR3: TGTGCCAGCAGTTTATATACAGGACACTACGAGCAGTACTTC.

The gene calls are TRBV5-1 and TRBJ2-7; 11 bases agree with TRBD1. This CDR3 is built from 15 residues. Germline V CDR1 and CDR2: SGHRS, YFSETQ. V shed 4 bases and J 3 bases; nucleotides not matched to a gene: 6. The CDR3 DNA sequence: TGCGCCAGCAGCAACGGACAGGGGGCTATCTACGAGCAGTACTTC. The encoded protein is CASSNGQGAIYEQYF.

This clone was detected once. The rearrangement joins TRBV5-5 to TRBJ2-1, with 10 bases matching TRBD2. Germline V gene lookup returns CDR1 SGHKS and CDR2 YYEKEE (reference sequence). V lost 7 bases to trimming and J lost 5 bases; unmatched junction nucleotides: 9. This CDR3 is built from 15 residues. In DNA, the CDR3 is TGTGCCAGCTCACCTCTAGCGGGAGTTAACAATGAGCAGTTCTTC. Its translation: CASSPLAGVNNEQFF.

The genes are TRBV5-1 and TRBJ1-1; D not resolved. Germline values: CDR1 SGHRS, CDR2 YFSETQ. Trimming took off 4 bases at V and 1 base at J, with 17 bases between the two ends. The CDR3 contains 16 residues. CDR3: CASSRGPPHSNTEAFF. The CDR3 DNA is TGCGCCAGCAGCCGGGGTCCACCTCATTCGAACACTGAAGCTTTCTTT.

The chain carries TRBV2 and TRBJ1-1; 7 bases map to TRBD1. CDR1 is SNHLY and CDR2 is FYNNEI in the germline V gene. Losses at the gene ends were 8 bases for V and 1 base for J; bases not matched to a gene: 7. The CDR3 totals 14 residues. In DNA, the CDR3 is TGTGCCAGCCCCATGGGACAGTGGAACACTGAAGCTTTCTTT. Amino acids: CASPMGQWNTEAFF.

The chain carries TRBV18 and TRBJ2-1, with TRBD2 matching 14 bases. The germline V gene has CDR1 KGHSH and CDR2 LQKENI. Trimming at V came to 3 bases and at J to 8 bases, leaving 3 bases not matched to a gene. The CDR3 is made up of 15 amino acids. The CDR3 loop reads CASSPGLAGVHEQFF. In DNA, the CDR3 is TGTGCCAGCTCACCGGGACTAGCGGGAGTCCATGAGCAGTTCTTC.

The chain recombines TRBV5-1 with TRBJ1-1, with D possibly being TRBD1 (6 bases). V dropped 4 bases and J dropped 2 bases, with 33 bases sitting between them. This CDR3 has 21 residues. Germline loops: CDR1 SGHRS, CDR2 YFSETQ. CDR3 nucleotides: TGCGCCAGCAGCCCCTCGGATTCTGACAGGATATATTTCATACCAAACACTGAAGCTTTCTTT. It yields the protein CASSPSDSDRIYFIPNTEAFF.

The chain carries TRBV10-3 and TRBJ1-1; D is possibly TRBD1 (5 bases). Trimming removed 4 bases from V and 2 bases from J, with 8 bases in between. This CDR3 comprises 13 residues. Per the germline V gene, CDR1 is ENHRY and CDR2 is SYGVKD. CDR3 nucleotides: TGTGCCATCAGTGTTGGGGCCAACACTGAAGCTTTCTTT. Protein product: CAISVGANTEAFF.

The chain joins TRBV19 to TRBJ2-1, with TRBD1 matching over 8 bases. This CDR3 comprises 14 residues. With V trimmed by 10 bases and J by 4 bases, 9 bases remained unmatched. Germline V gene data show CDR1 as LNHDA and CDR2 as SQIVND (reference sequence). For the CDR3, the DNA is TGTGCCACCTCCGAGACAGGGGCGTACAATGAGCAGTTCTTC. Amino acids: CATSETGAYNEQFF. Full variable domain (missing parts from reference TRBV19 and TRBJ2-1): DGGITQSPKYLFRKEGQNVTLSCEQNLNHDAMYWYRQDPGQGLRLIYYSQIVNDFQKGDIAEGYSVSREKKESFPLTVTSAQKNPTAFYLCATSETGAYNEQFFGPGTRLTVL.